These 8 T cell receptor beta chains were all obtained from the same sample, sequenced in a study of T cells after yellow fever vaccination. TCRdb independently ran MiXCR on the 5' RACE reads; one entry per CDR3 protein. The profile shows under 300,000 distinct CDR3 sequences, 6.9% of them singletons. The source was CD4+ T cells sorted from PBMCs, collected 15 days after the yellow fever booster vaccination. These receptors all come from a man aged 25-40 years who received the YFV17D yellow fever vaccine.

The chain links TRBV7-2 to TRBJ2-7; D is possibly TRBD2 (6 bases). Germline V gene data show CDR1 as SGHTA and CDR2 as FQGNSA. The V gene lost 5 bases and the J gene lost 2 bases, with 19 bases spanning the gap. This CDR3 is 16 amino acids long. CDR3 in DNA: TGTGCCAGCAGCCCCCGACGGGACTCATCCACCTACGAGCAGTACTTC. Protein sequence: CASSPRRDSSTYEQYF.

This clonotype was detected only a few times. The genes are TRBV6-2 or TRBV6-3 and TRBJ2-2; D unclear. The CDR3 sequence is 14 residues long. In germline, CDR1 is MNHEY, CDR2 SVGEGT. Deletions cut 0 bases from V and 3 bases from J, with 5 bases between. CDR3 loop: CASSYSTDTGELFF. CDR3 nucleotide sequence: TGTGCCAGCAGTTACTCGACTGACACCGGGGAGCTGTTTTTT.

This clonotype was recorded many times. This chain connects TRBV20-1 to TRBJ1-5; 10 bases align to TRBD1. This CDR3 contains 15 residues. CDR1 DFQATT and CDR2 SNEGSKA come from the germline V gene (reference sequence). V trimming: 6 bases; J trimming: 2 bases; junction bases outside the gene matches: 7. The CDR3: CSAPFGTGGNQPQHF. In DNA, the CDR3 is TGCAGTGCCCCCTTTGGGACAGGGGGCAATCAGCCCCAGCATTTT.

This clonotype was counted ten times or more. The V call is TRBV27, the J call TRBJ2-5; D is unresolved. V shed 4 bases and J shed 1 base, with 7 bases lying between them. This CDR3 is 13 amino acids long. Per germline, CDR1 MNHEY and CDR2 SMNVEV (reference sequence). In DNA, the CDR3 is TGTGCCAGCAGTTCCACATTCCAAGAGACCCAGTACTTC. Amino acid sequence: CASSSTFQETQYF.

This clonotype was found once. CDR3 amino acids: CASSLCTGGPPDTQYF. CDR3 DNA: TGTGCCAGCAGCTTATGCACCGGTGGCCCCCCGGATACGCAGTATTTT. The chain combines TRBV7-3 with TRBJ2-3; D uncertain. CDR3 length equals 16 residues. V lost 2 bases, J lost 6 bases, and 18 bases lay in between. The V gene's germline CDR1 is SGHTA and CDR2 FQGTGA. Together with reference TRBV7-3 and TRBJ2-3, the CDR3 gives the full variable domain: GAGVSQTPSNKVTEKGKYVELRCDPISGHTALYWYRQSLGQGPEFLIYFQGTGAADDSGLPNDRFFAVRPEGSVSTLKIQRTERGDSAVYLCASSLCTGGPPDTQYFGPGTRLTVL.

This clonotype was observed many times. The chain employs TRBV9 and TRBJ2-4; the match to TRBD2 covers 10 bases. V shed 3 bases, J shed 6 bases, and the junction held 3 bases outside the gene matches. Looked up from germline, CDR1 is SGDLS and CDR2 is YYNGEE. This CDR3 comprises 14 residues. In DNA form, the CDR3 reads TGTGCCAGCAGCGCCGGACTAGCGGCAAACATTCAGTACTTC. Amino acid sequence: CASSAGLAANIQYF.

The gene calls are TRBV7-2 and TRBJ2-2; 11 bases fit TRBD2. The V and J ends lost 1 base and 7 bases, in that order; junction bases with no gene match: 8. The CDR3 consists of 17 residues. The germline V gene encodes CDR1 SGHTA and CDR2 FQGNSA. The CDR3 here is CASSLVSGRARDGELFF. Written as DNA, the CDR3 is TGTGCCAGCAGCTTAGTTAGCGGGAGGGCCCGGGACGGGGAGCTGTTTTTT.

This clonotype was seen a few times. The V and J genes are TRBV7-2 and TRBJ2-2; D uncertain. The germline V gene has CDR1 SGHTA and CDR2 FQGNSA. Trimming pared 3 bases from V and 1 base from J, leaving 9 bases between. This CDR3 region has 15 residues. The CDR3 DNA reads as TGTGCCAGCAGCTTTGGCAGTCTGAACACCGGGGAGCTGTTTTTT. This codes for CASSFGSLNTGELFF.